The source of this T cell receptor beta chain is a study of T cells after yellow fever vaccination. The study, taken as a whole, reports: CD4 and CD8 compartments shared a small share of clonotypes, likely from convergent recombination. Most clones from primary vaccination were detected again post-booster (approximately 96% CD4, roughly 91% CD8).

Trimming cost V 4 bases and J 6 bases; bases outside gene matches: 12. The CDR3 runs to 16 residues. CDR1 and CDR2 (germline): SGHTA, FQGNSA. TCRdb re-derived calls from the 5' RACE reads in MiXCR, one entry per CDR3 protein. Altogether fewer than 400,000 distinct CDR3 sequences are present, around a tenth being singletons, with the ten largest covering 3% to 4%. This clonotype has more than one count but fewer than ten. Its antigen is still unknown. The TCR was taken from a young man who received the YFV17D yellow fever vaccine. The material sequenced was CD4+ T cells sorted from PBMCs, taken 45 days after the yellow fever booster vaccination. This chain uses TRBV7-2 with TRBJ2-1, with TRBD2 matching over 7 bases. CDR3 residues: CASSWDGTTASNEQFF. Written as DNA, the CDR3 is TGTGCCAGCAGCTGGGACGGGACTACTGCTTCCAATGAGCAGTTCTTC.